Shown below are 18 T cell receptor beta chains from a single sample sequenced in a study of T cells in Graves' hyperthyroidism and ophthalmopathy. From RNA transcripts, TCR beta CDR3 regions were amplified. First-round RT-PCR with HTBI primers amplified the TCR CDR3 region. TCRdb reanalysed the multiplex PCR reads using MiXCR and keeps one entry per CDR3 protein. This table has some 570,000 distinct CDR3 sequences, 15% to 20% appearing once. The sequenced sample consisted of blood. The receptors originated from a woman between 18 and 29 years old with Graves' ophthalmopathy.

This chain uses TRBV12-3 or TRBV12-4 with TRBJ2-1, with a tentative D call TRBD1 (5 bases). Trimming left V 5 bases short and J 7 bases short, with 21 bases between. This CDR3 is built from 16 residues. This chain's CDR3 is CASSRSGYLVMNEQFF. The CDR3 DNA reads TGTGCCAGCAGTCGATCAGGGTATCTGGTTATGAATGAGCAGTTCTTC.

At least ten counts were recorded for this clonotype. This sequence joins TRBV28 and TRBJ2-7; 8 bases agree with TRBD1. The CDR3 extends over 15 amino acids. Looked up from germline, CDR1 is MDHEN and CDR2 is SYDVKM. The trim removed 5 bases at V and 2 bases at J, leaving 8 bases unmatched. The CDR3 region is CASSPGQGTPYEQYF. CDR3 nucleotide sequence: TGTGCCAGCAGTCCCGGACAGGGAACCCCCTACGAGCAGTACTTC.

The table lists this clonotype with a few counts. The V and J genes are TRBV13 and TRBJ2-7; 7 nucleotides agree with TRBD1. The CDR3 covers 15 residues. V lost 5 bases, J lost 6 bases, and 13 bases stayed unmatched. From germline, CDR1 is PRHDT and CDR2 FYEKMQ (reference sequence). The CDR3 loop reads CASSPTSGQSSEQYF. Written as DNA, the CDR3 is TGTGCCAGCAGCCCGACCTCGGGACAGTCTAGCGAGCAGTACTTC.

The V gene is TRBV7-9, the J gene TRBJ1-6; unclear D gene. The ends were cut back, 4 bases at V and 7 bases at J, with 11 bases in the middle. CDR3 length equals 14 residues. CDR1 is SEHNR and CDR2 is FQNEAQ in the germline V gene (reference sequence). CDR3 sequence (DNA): TGTGCCAGCAGCTCCCAGGCCTGGAATTCACCCCTCCACTTT. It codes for CASSSQAWNSPLHF.

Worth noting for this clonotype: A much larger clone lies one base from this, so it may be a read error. The CDR3 DNA is TGCGCCAGCAGCCAAGACGGGTGGAGTTCCTACGAGCAGTACTTC. It yields the protein CASSQDGWSSYEQYF. The chain recombines TRBV4-1 with TRBJ2-7; D not certain. Trimming left V 0 bases short and J 1 base short, with 10 bases between. CDR3 length: 15 residues. CDR1 and CDR2 from the germline V gene are MGHRA and YSYEKL.

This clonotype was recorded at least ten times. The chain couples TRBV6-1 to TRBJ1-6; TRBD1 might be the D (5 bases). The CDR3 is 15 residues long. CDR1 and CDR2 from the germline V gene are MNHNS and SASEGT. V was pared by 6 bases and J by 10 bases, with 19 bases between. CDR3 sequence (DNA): TGTGCCAGCAGCAGGATGACAGAGTCTGACTCACCCCTCCACTTT. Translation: CASSRMTESDSPLHF.

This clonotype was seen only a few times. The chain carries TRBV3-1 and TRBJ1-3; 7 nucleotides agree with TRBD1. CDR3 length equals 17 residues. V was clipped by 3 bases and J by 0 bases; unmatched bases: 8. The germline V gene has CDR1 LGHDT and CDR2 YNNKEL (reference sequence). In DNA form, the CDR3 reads TGTGCCAGCAGCCACGCCTACAGGGGATTCTCTGGAAACACCATATATTTT. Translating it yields CASSHAYRGFSGNTIYF.

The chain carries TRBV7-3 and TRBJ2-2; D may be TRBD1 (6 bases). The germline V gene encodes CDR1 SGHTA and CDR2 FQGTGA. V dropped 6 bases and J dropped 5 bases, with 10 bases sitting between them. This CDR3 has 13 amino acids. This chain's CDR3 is CASRLTGTGELFF. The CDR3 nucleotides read TGTGCCAGCAGACTCACAGGGACCGGGGAGCTGTTTTTT.

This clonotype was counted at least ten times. In DNA, the CDR3 is TGTGCCAGCAGTTACTCGCCAGCGGGGGGACAAGAGACCCAGTACTTC. Its translation: CASSYSPAGGQETQYF. The chain joins TRBV6-2 or TRBV6-3 to TRBJ2-5, with 9 bases identical to TRBD2. The CDR3 has 16 amino acids. Germline V gives CDR1 MNHEY, CDR2 SVGEGT. The junction had 4 bases not matched to a gene; V was cut back by 0 bases and J by 2 bases.

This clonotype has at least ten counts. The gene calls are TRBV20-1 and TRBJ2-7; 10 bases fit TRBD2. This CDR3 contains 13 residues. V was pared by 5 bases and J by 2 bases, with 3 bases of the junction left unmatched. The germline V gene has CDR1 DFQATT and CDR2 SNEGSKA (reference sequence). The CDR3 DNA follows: TGCAGTGCTCGCCTAGCGGGAGCCTACGAGCAGTACTTC. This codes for CSARLAGAYEQYF.

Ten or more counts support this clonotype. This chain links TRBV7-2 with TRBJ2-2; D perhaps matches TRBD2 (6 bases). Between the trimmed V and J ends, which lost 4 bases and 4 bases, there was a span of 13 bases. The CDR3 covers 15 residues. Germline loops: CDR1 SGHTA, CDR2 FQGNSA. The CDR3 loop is CASSYEGRGTGELFF. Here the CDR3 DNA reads TGTGCCAGCAGCTATGAGGGGCGGGGCACCGGGGAGCTGTTTTTT. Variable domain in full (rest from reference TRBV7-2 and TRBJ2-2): GAGVSQSPSNKVTEKGKDVELRCDPISGHTALYWYRQSLGQGLEFLIYFQGNSAPDKSGLPSDRFSAERTGGSVSTLTIQRTQQEDSAVYLCASSYEGRGTGELFFGEGSRLTVL.

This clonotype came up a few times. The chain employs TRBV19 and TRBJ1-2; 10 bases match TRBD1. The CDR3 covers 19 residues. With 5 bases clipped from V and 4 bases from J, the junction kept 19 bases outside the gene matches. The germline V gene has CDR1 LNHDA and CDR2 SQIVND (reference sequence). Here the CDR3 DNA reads TGTGCCAGTAGTTGGGCCGCAGCACCGGGACAGGGGCACTTCTATGGCTACACCTTC. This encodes CASSWAAAPGQGHFYGYTF.

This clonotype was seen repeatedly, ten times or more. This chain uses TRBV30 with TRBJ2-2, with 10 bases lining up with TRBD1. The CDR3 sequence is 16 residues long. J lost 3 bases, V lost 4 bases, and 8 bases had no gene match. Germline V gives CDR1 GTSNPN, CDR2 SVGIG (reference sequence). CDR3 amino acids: CAWTPTGGWDTGELFF. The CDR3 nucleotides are TGTGCCTGGACCCCGACAGGGGGCTGGGACACCGGGGAGCTGTTTTTT.

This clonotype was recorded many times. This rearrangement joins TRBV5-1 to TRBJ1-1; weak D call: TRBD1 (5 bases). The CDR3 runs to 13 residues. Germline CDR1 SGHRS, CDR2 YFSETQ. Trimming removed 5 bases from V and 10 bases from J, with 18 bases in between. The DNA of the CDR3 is TGCGCCAGCAGTGGTGATGTTCAGGGAAGAGCTTTCTTT. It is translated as CASSGDVQGRAFF.

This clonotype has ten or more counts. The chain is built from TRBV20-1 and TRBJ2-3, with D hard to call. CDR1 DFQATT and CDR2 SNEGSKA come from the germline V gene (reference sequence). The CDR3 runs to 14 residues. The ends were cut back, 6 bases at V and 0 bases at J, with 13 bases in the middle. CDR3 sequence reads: CSAPDLVSTDTQYF. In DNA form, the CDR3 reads TGCAGTGCCCCCGACCTCGTAAGCACAGATACGCAGTATTTT.

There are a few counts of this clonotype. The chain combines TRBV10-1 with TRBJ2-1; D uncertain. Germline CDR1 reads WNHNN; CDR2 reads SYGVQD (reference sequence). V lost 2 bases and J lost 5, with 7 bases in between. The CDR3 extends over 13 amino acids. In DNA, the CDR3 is TGCGCCAGCAGTGAGGGTGGCCACAATGAGCAGTTCTTC. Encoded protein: CASSEGGHNEQFF.

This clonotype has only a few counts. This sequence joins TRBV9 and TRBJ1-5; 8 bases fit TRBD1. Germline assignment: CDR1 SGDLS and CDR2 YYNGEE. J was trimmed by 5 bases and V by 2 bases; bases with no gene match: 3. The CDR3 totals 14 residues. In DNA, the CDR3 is TGTGCCAGCAGCGTGACAGGGGAATATCAGCCCCAGCATTTT. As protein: CASSVTGEYQPQHF. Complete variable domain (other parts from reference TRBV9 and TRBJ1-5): DSGVTQTPKHLITATGQRVTLRCSPRSGDLSVYWYQQSLDQGLQFLIQYYNGEERAKGNILERFSAQQFPDLHSELNLSSLELGDSALYFCASSVTGEYQPQHFGDGTRLSIL.

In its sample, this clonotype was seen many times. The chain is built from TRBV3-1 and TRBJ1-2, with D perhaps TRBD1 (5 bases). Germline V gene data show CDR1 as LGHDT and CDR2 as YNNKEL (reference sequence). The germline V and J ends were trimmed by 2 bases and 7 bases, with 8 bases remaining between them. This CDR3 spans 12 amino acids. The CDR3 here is CASSQQGSGYTF. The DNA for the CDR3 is TGTGCCAGCAGCCAACAGGGCTCTGGCTACACCTTC.